This TCR beta chain was obtained from a study of post-analysis software for immune sequencing data. Study at large: Secondary progressive, relapsing-remitting and progressive-relapsing multiple sclerosis were among the included disease courses. Regarding the study as a whole: Higher frequency in patients than in controls was seen for about five TRBV segments, with TRBV5-6, TRBV5-1 and TRBV20-1 among them. F-measure co-clustering was strong for batch-matched samples. Multiple sclerosis was associated with a significant reduction in normalized Chao1 diversity relative to controls.

The CDR3 spans 16 residues. Trimming took 0 bases from V and 5 from J, leaving 17 bases between them. The germline CDR1 and CDR2 sequences are LGHDT and YNNKEL (reference sequence). Built from TCR beta cDNA, the libraries had unique molecular identifiers in them. Each sample of roughly 0.9 to 11 million input T cells yielded around 500,000 cDNA molecules, so each molecule approximated one T cell. TCRdb ran MiXCR on the PCR reads and lists one entry per CDR3 protein. Of 750,000 to 950,000 distinct CDR3 sequences in the sample, roughly 46% were seen once. This clonotype was picked up a small number of times. The target antigen is unknown.

The receptor's source is a girl aged 10 to 17 with multiple sclerosis. This chain uses TRBV3-1 with TRBJ2-7; perhaps TRBD1 as D (6 bases). The sequenced material came from blood. The CDR3, as DNA: TGTGCCAGCAGCCAAGATTACCAGGGGTTGGCCCACGAGCAGTACTTC. Amino acids: CASSQDYQGLAHEQYF.